One sample yielded the 16 T cell receptor beta chains listed below, sequenced in a study of PD-1 blockade in classical Hodgkin lymphoma (dated by TCRdb to 2020 to 2021). The time point label on this specimen signifies: newly diagnosed, previously untreated cHL patient sample. CD4+ T cells were purified from thawed PBMCs by magnetic negative selection with a Miltenyi CD4+ T cell isolation kit. Receptor amplification or capture employed the immunoSEQ multiplex PCR assay. The table was pulled from immuneACCESS by TCRdb, which kept in-frame rearrangements only. Such tables lose some clones; where checked, under half of the loss comes from unresolved V genes, and the rest has no known cause. For this sample there are 15,000 to 18,000 clones; around 84% appear just once. The ten largest clones represent approximately 0.8% of the sample. Sequenced input: CD4+ T cells from blood. The receptors originated from a human donor with classical Hodgkin lymphoma.

The rearrangement links TRBV11-3 to TRBJ2-2; TRBD1 matches 8 bases. This CDR3 spans 14 amino acids. Germline values: CDR1 SGHNT, CDR2 YENEEA. The junction had 2 bases not matched to a gene; V was cut back by 3 bases and J by 5 bases. CDR3 protein: CASSLNRGTGELFF. In DNA form, the CDR3 reads TGTGCCAGCAGCTTGAACAGGGGGACCGGGGAGCTGTTTTTT.

This chain uses TRBV29-1 with TRBJ2-2; D is tentatively TRBD1 or TRBD2 (5 bases each). Between the trimmed V and J ends, which lost 6 bases and 0 bases, there was a span of 17 bases. The CDR3 extends over 16 amino acids. Looked up from germline, CDR1 is SQVTM and CDR2 is ANQGSEA. The CDR3 DNA reads as TGCAGCGTGAAGACCGGGACGACTCCGAACACCGGGGAGCTGTTTTTT. This encodes CSVKTGTTPNTGELFF.

The gene calls are TRBV30 and TRBJ2-1, with TRBD1 identical over 9 bases. The germline V gene has CDR1 GTSNPN and CDR2 SVGIG (reference sequence). The ends lost 1 base at V and 6 bases at J; junction bases unmatched: 1. The CDR3 length is 13 residues. CDR3 in DNA: TGTGCCTGGAGTGGGGGACAGGGCAATGAGCAGTTCTTC. Its translation: CAWSGGQGNEQFF.

V is TRBV5-4 and J is TRBJ1-6; 9 bases align to TRBD1. Germline CDR1 reads SGHNT; CDR2 reads YYREEE (reference sequence). Losses at the gene ends were 5 bases for V and 3 bases for J; bases not matched to a gene: 3. The CDR3 is made up of 15 amino acids. CDR3 loop: CASRTGGGYNSPLHF. DNA of the CDR3: TGTGCCAGCAGGACAGGGGGAGGCTATAATTCACCCCTCCACTTT.

The V and J genes are TRBV18 and TRBJ2-7; 10 nucleotides align to TRBD2. The CDR3 contains 15 residues. Germline lookup yields CDR1 KGHSH and CDR2 LQKENI. Unmatched junction bases numbered 6, after V lost 4 bases and J lost 3 bases. Here the CDR3 reads CASSQPGLAIYEQYF. In DNA form, the CDR3 reads TGTGCCAGCTCACAACCGGGACTAGCGATCTACGAGCAGTACTTC.

This clone was picked up a small number of times. The CDR3 DNA sequence: TGTGCCAGCAGCTTAGGGACTGCCTCCTACGAGCAGTACTTC. Translated: CASSLGTASYEQYF. The rearrangement links TRBV5-5 to TRBJ2-7, with D possibly being TRBD2 (6 bases). This CDR3 is built from 14 residues. V was clipped by 2 bases and J by 0 bases, with 9 bases between them. Germline lookup yields CDR1 SGHKS and CDR2 YYEKEE (reference sequence).

This rearrangement joins TRBV15 to TRBJ2-5, with unresolved D. Germline V lookup: CDR1 LNHNV, CDR2 YYDKDF (reference sequence). The CDR3 extends over 14 amino acids. Trimming shortened V by 5 bases and J by 7 bases, and 17 bases separated the two germline ends. The CDR3 DNA reads TGTGCCACCAGCGCCCGTATACCCTGGGGGACCCAGTACTTC. As protein: CATSARIPWGTQYF.

This chain joins TRBV7-8 and TRBJ2-7, with 9 bases identical to TRBD2. Germline CDR1 and CDR2: SGHVS and FQNEAQ. The CDR3 spans 14 residues. The V and J ends lost 3 bases and 5 bases, in that order; junction bases with no gene match: 5. CDR3 nucleotide sequence: TGTGCCAGCAGCTTTGGCGGGAGGGGCAACGAGCAGTACTTC. It translates to CASSFGGRGNEQYF.

This rearrangement joins TRBV7-2 to TRBJ2-3, with TRBD1 matching over 7 bases. V shed 4 bases and J 5 bases; nucleotides not matched to a gene: 9. The CDR3 covers 15 residues. From germline, CDR1 is SGHTA and CDR2 FQGNSA. The CDR3 is CASSWRQGRKDTQYF. Here the CDR3 DNA reads TGTGCCAGCAGCTGGCGACAGGGTAGAAAAGATACGCAGTATTTT.

The J gene is TRBJ2-1, the V gene TRBV27, with TRBD1 as a possible D gene (6 bases). The CDR3 length is 14 residues. The ends were cut back, 2 bases at V and 6 bases at J, with 11 bases in the middle. Germline assignment: CDR1 MNHEY and CDR2 SMNVEV (reference sequence). DNA for the CDR3: TGTGCCAGCAGTTTACTACGGACAGCCAATGAGCAGTTCTTC. Its translation: CASSLLRTANEQFF.

This rearrangement joins TRBV28 to TRBJ2-2, with 7 bases fitting TRBD1. V lost 2 bases to trimming and J lost 4 bases; unmatched junction nucleotides: 1. CDR1 is MDHEN and CDR2 is SYDVKM in the germline V gene. This CDR3 has 14 amino acids. The CDR3 here is CASSLGQVTGELFF. The CDR3 DNA follows: TGTGCCAGCAGTTTAGGACAGGTCACCGGGGAGCTGTTTTTT.

The V gene is TRBV29-1, the J gene TRBJ2-3; D call uncertain. V dropped 4 bases and J dropped 0 bases, with 8 bases sitting between them. Germline assignment: CDR1 SQVTM and CDR2 ANQGSEA. This CDR3 has 13 amino acids. CDR3 nucleotides: TGCAGCGTTGCCGGCGGAAGCACAGATACGCAGTATTTT. Translation: CSVAGGSTDTQYF.

This clone was counted once. This chain connects TRBV27 to TRBJ2-3; D uncertain. The V end was cut by 8 bases, the J end by 5 bases, with 8 bases between. Per germline, CDR1 MNHEY and CDR2 SMNVEV (reference sequence). The CDR3 loop spans 11 amino acids. Written as DNA, the CDR3 is TGTGCCAGCGGTCGTGGAGATACGCAGTATTTT. The encoded protein is CASGRGDTQYF.

This chain links TRBV10-2 with TRBJ2-6; 7 positions agree with TRBD1. The CDR3 extends over 18 amino acids. J was trimmed by 0 bases and V by 2 bases; bases with no gene match: 7. CDR1 is WSHSY, CDR2 SAAADI, per germline. The CDR3, as DNA: TGCGCCAGCAGTGAGGGGGGACAGAGCTACTCTGGGGCCAACGTCCTGACTTTC. Protein product: CASSEGGQSYSGANVLTF.

This clone was seen only once. This chain links TRBV18 with TRBJ1-1, with D possibly TRBD1 on 6 matching bases. CDR3 size: 16 residues. Germline lookup yields CDR1 KGHSH and CDR2 LQKENI. Trimming removed 6 bases at V and 0 bases at J, with 17 bases between. The DNA for the CDR3 is TGTGCCAGCTCGCTCACAGGGAGGGGATTGAACACTGAAGCTTTCTTT. Protein: CASSLTGRGLNTEAFF. Supplemented by reference TRBV18 and TRBJ1-1, the full variable domain reads NAGVMQNPRHLVRRRGQEARLRCSPMKGHSHVYWYRQLPEEGLKFMVYLQKENIIDESGMPKERFSAEFPKEGPSILRIQQVVRGDSAAYFCASSLTGRGLNTEAFFGQGTRLTVV.

This chain uses TRBV30 with TRBJ1-4, with D perhaps TRBD1 (5 bases). Germline CDR1 reads GTSNPN; CDR2 reads SVGIG (reference sequence). This CDR3 region has 19 residues. V lost 1 base and J lost 5, with 26 bases in between. In DNA, the CDR3 is TGTGCCTGGAGTGAATACCTTGGCGATCTAGGGACCAGAAATGAAAAACTGTTTTTT. It codes for CAWSEYLGDLGTRNEKLFF.